This TCR beta chain stems from a study of blood T cell repertoires in COVID-19. This CDR3 is 15 amino acids long. V trimming: 4 bases; J trimming: 0 bases; junction bases outside the gene matches: 5. The germline gives CDR1 SGHDN, CDR2 FVKESK. The Seattle site enrolled patients during active infection and followed them longitudinally. This table comes from immunoSEQ multiplex PCR, and its TCRdb copy is limited to in-frame clones, with some not included. This sample has fewer than 350,000 clones, with 86% found just once. The sample comprised peripheral blood. This receptor was identified in a woman in her twenties or thirties with COVID-19, enrolled during active disease. V gene TRBV14 combines with J gene TRBJ1-1; 7 positions agree with TRBD1. The DNA of the CDR3 is TGTGCCAGCAGCCCCTGGACAGGCATGAACACTGAAGCTTTCTTT. The encoded protein is CASSPWTGMNTEAFF.